This T cell receptor (beta chain) was identified in a study of neurological immune-mediated disorders. The CDR3 totals 15 residues. Germline V gene data show CDR1 as MNHNY and CDR2 as SVGAGI (reference sequence). The V and J ends lost 7 bases and 2 bases respectively, with 16 bases between them. Overall study findings and caveats: CDR3 amino acid sequences of expanded clones were not shared across subjects, a result suggesting private repertoires in all groups. The level of TCR clonal expansion was highest in patients with HTLV-1-associated myelopathy and lowest in multiple sclerosis, where it fell below the level seen in healthy controls.

For this clonotype: Its matching antigen is unknown.

Sample time point: technical triplicate 3. A total of 2 million PBMCs stored at -80 degrees C provided the unsorted libraries. Template-switch 5'RACE cDNA synthesis added a 10-nucleotide unique molecular identifier. Each CDR3 protein is one row after TCRdb ran MiXCR on the 5' RACE reads. The sample includes about 44,000 distinct CDR3 sequences, under 25% seen only once; the top ten take less than 5%. The sample consisted of PBMCs. The V and J genes are TRBV6-6 and TRBJ2-3, with a weak D call TRBD2 (5 bases). The sequence was obtained from a man aged 60 to 69 with HTLV-1-associated myelopathy (HAM/TSP). The CDR3 loop is CASKSEGRTTDTQYF. The CDR3 bases are TGTGCCAGCAAGAGTGAGGGAAGAACCACAGATACGCAGTATTTT.